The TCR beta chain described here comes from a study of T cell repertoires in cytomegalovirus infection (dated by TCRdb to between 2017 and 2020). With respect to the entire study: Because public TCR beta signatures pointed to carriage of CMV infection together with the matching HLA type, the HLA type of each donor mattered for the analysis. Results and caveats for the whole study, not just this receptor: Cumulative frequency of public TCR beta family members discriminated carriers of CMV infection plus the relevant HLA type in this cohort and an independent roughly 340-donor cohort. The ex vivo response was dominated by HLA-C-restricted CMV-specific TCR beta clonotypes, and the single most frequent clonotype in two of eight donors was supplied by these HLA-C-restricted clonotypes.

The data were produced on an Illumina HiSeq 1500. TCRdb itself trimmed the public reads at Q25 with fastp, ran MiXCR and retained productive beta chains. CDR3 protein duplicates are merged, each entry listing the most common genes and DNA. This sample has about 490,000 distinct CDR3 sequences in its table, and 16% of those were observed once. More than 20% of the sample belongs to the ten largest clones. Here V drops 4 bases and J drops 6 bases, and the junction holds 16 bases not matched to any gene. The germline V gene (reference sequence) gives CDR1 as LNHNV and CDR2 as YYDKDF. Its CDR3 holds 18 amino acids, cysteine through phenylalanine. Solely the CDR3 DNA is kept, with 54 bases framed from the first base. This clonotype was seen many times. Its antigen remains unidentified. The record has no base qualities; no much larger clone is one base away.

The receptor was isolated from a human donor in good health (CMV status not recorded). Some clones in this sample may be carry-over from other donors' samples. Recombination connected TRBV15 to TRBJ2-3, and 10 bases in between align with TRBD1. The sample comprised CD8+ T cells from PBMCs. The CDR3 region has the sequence CATSTLPTGQGMEDTQYF. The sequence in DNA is TGTGCCACCAGCACCCTCCCGACGGGACAGGGGATGGAGGATACGCAGTATTTT. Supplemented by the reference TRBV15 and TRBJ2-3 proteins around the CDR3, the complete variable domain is DAMVIQNPRYQVTQFGKPVTLSCSQTLNHNVMYWYQQKSSQAPKLLFHYYDKDFNNEADTPDNFQSRRPNTSFCFLDIRSPGLGDTAMYLCATSTLPTGQGMEDTQYFGPGTRLTVL.